The clone carrying this T cell receptor beta chain was seen repeatedly, ten times or more. This entry is derived from a study of regulatory T cells in long-lasting Graves disease. To make TCR beta libraries, researchers used iRepertoire HTBI primers and Arm-PCR of CDR3 regions. TCRdb processed the multiplex PCR reads anew with MiXCR; each CDR3 protein has one entry. This table has a few hundred thousand distinct CDR3 sequences, approximately 12% appearing once. Indicated time point: newly diagnosed GD, antithyroid drugs for less than 3 months. Scientists built the TCR library using RNA that was extracted from PBMCs. Patients came from an endocrinology department in Xi'an, China. These data also formed part of another study, on T cells in Graves' hyperthyroidism and ophthalmopathy.

This TCR was sampled from a young man with Graves disease. The sample here was peripheral blood mononuclear cells (PBMCs), taken at new diagnosis, from a patient treated with antithyroid drugs.

Here the CDR3 DNA reads TGTGCCATCAGCAGAGGGGGGGGGCAGCCCCAGCATTTT. Its protein is CAISRGGGQPQHF. V and J are TRBV10-3 and TRBJ1-5; perhaps TRBD1 as D (6 bases). The CDR3 totals 13 residues. CDR1 and CDR2 (germline): ENHRY, SYGVKD. Between the trimmed V and J ends, which lost 6 bases and 7 bases, there was a span of 13 bases.